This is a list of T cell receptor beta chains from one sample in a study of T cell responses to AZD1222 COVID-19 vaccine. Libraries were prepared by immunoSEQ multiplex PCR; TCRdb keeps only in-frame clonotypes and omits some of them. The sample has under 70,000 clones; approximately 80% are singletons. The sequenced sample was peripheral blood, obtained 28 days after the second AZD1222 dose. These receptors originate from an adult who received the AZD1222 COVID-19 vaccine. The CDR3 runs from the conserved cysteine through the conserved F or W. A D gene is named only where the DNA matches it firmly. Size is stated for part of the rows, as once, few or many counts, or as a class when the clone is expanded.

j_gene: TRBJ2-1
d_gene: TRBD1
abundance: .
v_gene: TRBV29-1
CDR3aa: CSVEAWTGGYNEQFF
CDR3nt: TGCAGCGTGGAGGCGTGGACAGGGGGTTACAATGAGCAGTTCTTC

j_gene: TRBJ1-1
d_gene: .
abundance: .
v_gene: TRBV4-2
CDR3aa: CASSQDWLNTEAFF
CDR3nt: TGTGCCAGCAGCCAAGATTGGCTGAACACTGAAGCTTTCTTT

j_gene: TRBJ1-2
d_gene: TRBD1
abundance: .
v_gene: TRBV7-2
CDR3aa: CASSLEGRGKGNYGYTF
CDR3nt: TGTGCCAGCAGCTTAGAGGGCAGGGGGAAGGGTAACTATGGCTACACCTTC

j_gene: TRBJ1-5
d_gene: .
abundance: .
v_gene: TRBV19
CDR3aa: CASSTVADQPQHF
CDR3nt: TGTGCCAGTAGTACGGTAGCAGATCAGCCCCAGCATTTT

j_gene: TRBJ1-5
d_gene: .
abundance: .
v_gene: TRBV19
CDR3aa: CASSNPVGPQHF
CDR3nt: TGTGCCAGTAGTAACCCCGTGGGGCCCCAGCATTTT

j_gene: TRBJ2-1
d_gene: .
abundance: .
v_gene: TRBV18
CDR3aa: CASSQAPGKISYNEQFF
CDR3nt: TGTGCCAGCTCTCAAGCCCCGGGAAAGATCTCCTACAATGAGCAGTTCTTC

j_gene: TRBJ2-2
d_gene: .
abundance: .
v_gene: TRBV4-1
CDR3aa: CASSHRRGGGTGELFF
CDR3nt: TGCGCCAGCAGCCACAGGAGGGGAGGGGGCACCGGGGAGCTGTTTTTT

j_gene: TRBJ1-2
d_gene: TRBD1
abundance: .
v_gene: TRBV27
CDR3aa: CASRRQGGSYGYTF
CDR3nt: TGTGCCAGCCGTCGACAGGGAGGGTCCTATGGCTACACCTTC

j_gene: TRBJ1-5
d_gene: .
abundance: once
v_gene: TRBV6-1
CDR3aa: CASSETFWGQPQHF
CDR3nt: TGTGCCAGCAGTGAAACGTTCTGGGGTCAGCCCCAGCATTTT

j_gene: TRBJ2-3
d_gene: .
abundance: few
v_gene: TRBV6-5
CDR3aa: CASTWDTVTDTQYF
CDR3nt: TGTGCCAGCACCTGGGACACAGTCACAGATACGCAGTATTTT

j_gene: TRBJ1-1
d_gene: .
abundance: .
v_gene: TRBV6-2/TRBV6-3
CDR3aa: CASSYSSSGGVNTEAFF
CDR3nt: TGTGCCAGCAGTTACTCGTCAAGTGGGGGAGTGAACACTGAAGCTTTCTTT

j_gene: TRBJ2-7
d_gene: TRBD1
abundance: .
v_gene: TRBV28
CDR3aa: CASSPRTGAAHEQYF
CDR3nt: TGTGCCAGCAGTCCCCGGACAGGGGCAGCCCACGAGCAGTACTTC

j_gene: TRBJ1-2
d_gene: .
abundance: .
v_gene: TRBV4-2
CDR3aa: CASSQGGVNYGYTF
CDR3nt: TGTGCCAGCAGCCAAGGAGGGGTGAACTATGGCTACACCTTC

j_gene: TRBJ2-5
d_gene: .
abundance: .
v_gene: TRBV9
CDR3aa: CASSEGVRGTETQYF
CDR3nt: TGTGCCAGCAGCGAGGGAGTCAGGGGCACAGAGACCCAGTACTTC